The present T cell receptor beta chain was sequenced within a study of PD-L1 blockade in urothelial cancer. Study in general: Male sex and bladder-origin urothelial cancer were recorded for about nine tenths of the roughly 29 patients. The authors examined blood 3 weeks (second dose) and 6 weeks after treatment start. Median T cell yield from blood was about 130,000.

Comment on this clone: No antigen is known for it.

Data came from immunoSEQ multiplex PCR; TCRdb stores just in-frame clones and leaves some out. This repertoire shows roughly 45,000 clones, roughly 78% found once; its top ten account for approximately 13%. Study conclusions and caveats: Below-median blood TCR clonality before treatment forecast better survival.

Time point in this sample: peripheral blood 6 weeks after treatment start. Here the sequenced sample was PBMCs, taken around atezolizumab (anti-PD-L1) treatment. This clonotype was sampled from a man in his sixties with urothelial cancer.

CDR3 nucleotides: TGTGCCAGCTCACGACAGGGGGACGGCTACACCTTC. This gives the protein CASSRQGDGYTF. J is TRBJ1-2 and V is TRBV18; 9 positions match TRBD1. Germline values: CDR1 KGHSH, CDR2 LQKENI. The ends lost 4 bases at V and 8 bases at J; junction bases unmatched: 2. This CDR3 is built from 12 residues.